This TCR beta chain was documented in a study of T cell repertoires in cytomegalovirus infection. In germline, CDR1 is KGHDR, CDR2 SFDVKD. V was cut by 2 bases and J by 6 bases, with 7 bases left in between. There are 13 residues in the CDR3. This clonotype was seen just once. TCRdb re-derived calls from the reads in MiXCR, one entry per CDR3 protein. This sample yields 350,000 to 550,000 distinct CDR3 sequences, of which about 33% are seen a single time; approximately 14% belongs to the top ten. The chain combines TRBV24-1 with TRBJ2-1; D possibly corresponds to TRBD1 (6 bases). Sequencing was done on a sample of PBMCs. The receptor was isolated from a human donor in good health (CMV status not recorded). Some clones in this sample may be carry-over from other donors' samples. The CDR3 here is CATSDWGLNEQFF. The CDR3 nucleotides read TGTGCCACCAGTGATTGGGGGCTCAATGAGCAGTTCTTC.